The 15 T cell receptor beta chains below all came from one sample that was sequenced in a study of PD-1 blockade in mismatch repair-deficient tumors. Produced via immunoSEQ multiplex PCR; TCRdb's table is partial and in-frame only. The table has about 51,000 clones, around 73% seen once; the top ten hold 3.3%. The sequenced sample was peripheral blood, obtained 4 weeks after starting pembrolizumab. The receptors stem from an adult with mismatch repair-deficient cancer.

This chain links TRBV7-9 with TRBJ2-2; D is possibly TRBD2 (5 bases). The CDR3 totals 12 residues. Trimming cost V 2 bases and J 9 bases, with 7 bases left between them. CDR1 is SEHNR and CDR2 is FQNEAQ in the germline V gene (reference sequence). The CDR3 spells CASSLIGRELFF. CDR3 in DNA: TGTGCCAGCAGCTTAATCGGGAGGGAGCTGTTTTTT.

The chain recombines TRBV10-2 with TRBJ1-2, with no clear D. The V and J ends lost 3 bases and 8 bases respectively, with 10 bases between them. The CDR3 has 12 residues. Germline V gives CDR1 WSHSY, CDR2 SAAADI. CDR3 in amino acids: CASSEIGSGYTF. As DNA, the CDR3 is TGCGCCAGCAGTGAAATCGGGTCCGGCTACACCTTC.

The CDR3 nucleotides read TGTGCCAGCAGGGGTACAGACTCTGGGGCCAACGTCCTGACTTTC. Protein product: CASRGTDSGANVLTF. The V call is TRBV6-6, the J call TRBJ2-6, with D unclear. Per germline, CDR1 MNHNY and CDR2 SVGAGI (reference sequence). This CDR3 has 15 residues. Trimming left V 6 bases short and J 0 bases short, with 9 bases between.

The V call is TRBV29-1, the J call TRBJ1-2, with 8 bases identical to TRBD1. The CDR3 sequence is 12 residues long. The germline CDR1 and CDR2 sequences are SQVTM and ANQGSEA. The J segment lost 7 bases and the V segment lost 2 bases, leaving 3 bases of the junction unmatched. CDR3 sequence reads: CSVERQGSGYTF. The CDR3 region has the DNA TGCAGCGTTGAACGACAGGGGTCTGGCTACACCTTC.

This clone was counted only a few times. This sequence joins TRBV15 and TRBJ2-1, with 7 nucleotides matching TRBD2. The ends lost 0 bases at V and 8 bases at J; junction bases unmatched: 7. The germline gives CDR1 LNHNV, CDR2 YYDKDF (reference sequence). The CDR3 contains 15 residues. The CDR3 DNA follows: TGTGCCACCAGCAGAGAAGGCGGGAGAAGCGATGAGCAGTTCTTC. This sequence encodes CATSREGGRSDEQFF.

The V and J genes are TRBV5-4 and TRBJ2-1; D may be TRBD2 (6 bases). The CDR3 covers 14 residues. Trimming cost V 4 bases and J 5 bases, with 13 bases left between them. Germline assignment: CDR1 SGHNT and CDR2 YYREEE (reference sequence). Here the CDR3 DNA reads TGTGCCAGCAGCATAAGGACTAACAACAATGAGCAGTTCTTC. Protein: CASSIRTNNNEQFF.

The chain carries TRBV7-8 and TRBJ2-1, with 14 bases matching TRBD2. J lost 8 bases, V lost 6 bases, and 6 bases had no gene match. CDR3 length: 15 amino acids. Germline CDR1 is SGHVS and CDR2 is FQNEAQ. The CDR3 loop is CASRTKGLAGDEQFF. The CDR3 DNA reads TGTGCCAGCAGGACAAAGGGACTAGCGGGAGATGAGCAGTTCTTC.

The V call is TRBV6-5, the J call TRBJ2-5, with D unclear. The CDR3 consists of 15 residues. Germline values: CDR1 MNHEY, CDR2 SVGAGI. Trimming cost V 0 bases and J 1 base, with 9 bases left between them. The CDR3 DNA sequence: TGTGCCAGCAGTTACTCGTGGGCGGTCCAAGAGACCCAGTACTTC. Protein: CASSYSWAVQETQYF.

This clone was picked up a small number of times. The genes are TRBV7-9 and TRBJ2-1, with a weak D call TRBD2 (7 bases). The germline gives CDR1 SEHNR, CDR2 FQNEAQ (reference sequence). Deletions cut 7 bases from V and 4 bases from J, with 17 bases between. This CDR3 contains 15 residues. The CDR3 nucleotides read TGTGCCAGCACCCAGGGGCTAGCGGATTACAATGAGCAGTTCTTC. It codes for CASTQGLADYNEQFF.

The sample holds one count of this clone. V gene TRBV6-5 combines with J gene TRBJ2-1; the match to TRBD2 covers 7 bases. V lost 10 bases, J lost 10 bases, and 16 bases stayed unmatched. The CDR3 extends over 14 amino acids. Germline V CDR1 and CDR2: MNHEY, SVGAGI. CDR3 sequence reads: CAIRERAGFREQFF. The DNA for the CDR3 is TGTGCCATCCGGGAGCGAGCGGGGTTCAGGGAGCAGTTCTTC.

The chain employs TRBV2 and TRBJ2-7, with D possibly being TRBD1 (7 bases). CDR1 SNHLY and CDR2 FYNNEI come from the germline V gene. V was shortened by 6 bases and J by 3 bases, with 18 bases between the two germline ends. This CDR3 has 15 residues. CDR3 bases: TGTGCCAGCAGAAACCTACTAGCAGGGGGCTACGAGCAGTACTTC. Residues: CASRNLLAGGYEQYF. Together with reference TRBV2 and TRBJ2-7, the CDR3 gives the full variable domain: EPEVTQTPSHQVTQMGQEVILRCVPISNHLYFYWYRQILGQKVEFLVSFYNNEISEKSEIFDDQFSVERPDGSNFTLKIRSTKLEDSAMYFCASRNLLAGGYEQYFGPGTRLTVT.

This clone has a handful of counts. The V and J genes are TRBV30 and TRBJ1-2; a weak D match, TRBD1 (5 bases). Germline V gene lookup returns CDR1 GTSNPN and CDR2 SVGIG (reference sequence). This CDR3 is 13 amino acids long. V lost 6 bases to trimming and J lost 6 bases, with 17 bases between them. The CDR3 nucleotides read TGTGCCTGCTCGCTTGGTCAGGGCAATGGCTACACCTTC. It codes for CACSLGQGNGYTF.

The rearrangement joins TRBV7-5 to TRBJ2-1; the table's D call of TRBD2 was not tested on the DNA. TRBV7-5 is classified as a pseudogene. CDR3 length: 13 amino acids. The CDR3 reads CARSLGLIVEQFF. The CDR3 nucleotides are TGTGCCAGAAGCTTAGGGTTGATAGTTGAGCAGTTCTTC.

The rearrangement uses TRBV7-3 and TRBJ2-3; D unresolved. The CDR3 spans 16 residues. CDR1 and CDR2 (germline): SGHTA, FQGTGA. Trimming removed 1 base at V and 1 base at J, with 12 bases between. In DNA form, the CDR3 reads TGTGCCAGCAGCTTAAACGGCCCGACGGGCACAGATACGCAGTATTTT. Translation: CASSLNGPTGTDTQYF.

V is TRBV30 and J is TRBJ1-2; no reliable D call. Between the trimmed V and J ends, which lost 1 base and 2 bases, there was a span of 11 bases. Germline-derived CDR1 and CDR2 are GTSNPN and SVGIG (reference sequence). CDR3 length equals 14 residues. DNA of the CDR3: TGTGCCTGGAGTGCATCGACAAACAACTATGGCTACACCTTC. Translated: CAWSASTNNYGYTF. Using reference TRBV30 and TRBJ1-2 for the parts outside the CDR3, the full variable domain is SQTIHQWPATLVQPVGSPLSLECTVEGTSNPNLYWYRQAAGRGLQLLFYSVGIGQISSEVPQNLSASRPQDRQFILSSKKLLLSDSGFYLCAWSASTNNYGYTFGSGTRLTVV.